These T cell receptor beta chains were read from a single sample in a study of shared clonotypes between healthy human individuals. The protocol was immunoSEQ multiplex PCR, while the TCRdb copy is restricted to in-frame clones and leaves out a portion. The sample yields about 120,000 clones, more than 65% seen once. Sequencing was carried out using memory CD8+ T cells sorted from blood. These receptors all come from a woman in her 30s in good health. The CDR3 runs from the conserved cysteine through the conserved F or W. The D gene is left open where the match is weak. The listing skips clone size in some rows; elsewhere it reads once, few, many or a size class.

d_gene	abundance	j_gene	v_gene	CDR3nt	CDR3aa
-	few	TRBJ1-5	TRBV28	TGTGCCAGCAGTCCCCGCCGCAGGGGTTCGGGCGATCAGCCCCAGCATTTT	CASSPRRRGSGDQPQHF
TRBD1	-	TRBJ1-2	TRBV19	TGTGCCAGTAGTAGGACCCACAGGGGTCACAACTATGGCTACACCTTC	CASSRTHRGHNYGYTF
-	-	TRBJ2-7	TRBV25-1	TGTGCCAGCAGTGTCGACGGACAGACCCAAACACCCTACGAGCAGTACTTC	CASSVDGQTQTPYEQYF
TRBD2	-	TRBJ2-1	TRBV7-9	TGTGCCAGCAGCTTAGGCATGGACGGGAGGAACGGTTGGGATGAGCAGTTCTTC	CASSLGMDGRNGWDEQFF
TRBD2	-	TRBJ2-1	TRBV6-1	TGTGCCAGCCAGGCGGGAGAAGGGTCCTACAATGAGCAGTTCTTC	CASQAGEGSYNEQFF
-	many	TRBJ2-2	TRBV6-4	TGTGCCAGCAGTGAGGGGGAGGAGACCGGGGAGCTGTTTTTT	CASSEGEETGELFF
-	-	TRBJ1-4	TRBV28	TGTGCCAGCACCTCGGGGTTCGGGGATGGAAAACTGTTTTTT	CASTSGFGDGKLFF
-	-	TRBJ1-1	TRBV5-6	TGTGCCAGCAGCTTTGGCAGGTTGAACACTGAAGCTTTCTTT	CASSFGRLNTEAFF
TRBD2	many	TRBJ2-1	TRBV6-1	TGTGCCAGCAGTGAATGGTCTAGCGGGAGTAGGGATGAGCAGTTCTTC	CASSEWSSGSRDEQFF
-	many	TRBJ1-5	TRBV19	TGTGCCAGTAGCACCTGGGGGGGAAGCAATCAGCCCCAGCATTTT	CASSTWGGSNQPQHF